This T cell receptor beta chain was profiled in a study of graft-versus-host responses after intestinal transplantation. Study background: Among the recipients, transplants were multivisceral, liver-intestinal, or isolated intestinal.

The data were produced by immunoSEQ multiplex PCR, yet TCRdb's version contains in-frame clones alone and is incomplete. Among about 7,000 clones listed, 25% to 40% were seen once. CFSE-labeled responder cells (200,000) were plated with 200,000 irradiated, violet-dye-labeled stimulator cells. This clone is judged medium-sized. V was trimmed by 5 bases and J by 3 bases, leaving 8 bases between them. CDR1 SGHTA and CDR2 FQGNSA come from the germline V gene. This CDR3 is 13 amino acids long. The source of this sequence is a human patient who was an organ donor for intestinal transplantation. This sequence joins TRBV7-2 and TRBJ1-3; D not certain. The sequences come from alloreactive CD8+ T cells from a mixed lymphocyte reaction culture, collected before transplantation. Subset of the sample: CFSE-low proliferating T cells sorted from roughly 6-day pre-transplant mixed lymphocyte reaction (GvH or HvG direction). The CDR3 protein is CASSPDGGNTIYF. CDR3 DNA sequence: TGTGCCAGCAGCCCTGACGGTGGAAACACCATATATTTT.